The entry that follows covers one T cell receptor (beta chain) sequence. Only in-frame clones appear in the TCRdb table, and some are missing; sequencing was by immunoSEQ multiplex PCR. The sample has about 80,000 clones, more than 75% seen once. The record originates from a study of OX40 agonist ivuxolimab in advanced cancers. Study details: It was ivuxolimab, an agonistic anti-OX40 (CD134) antibody, that patients were treated with.

V lost 7 bases to trimming and J lost 3 bases; unmatched junction nucleotides: 11. Germline V gene lookup returns CDR1 SQVTM and CDR2 ANQGSEA. The CDR3 has 15 amino acids. The chain joins TRBV29-1 to TRBJ2-3; TRBD2 agrees at 9 bases. This clonotype originated in an adult with an advanced solid tumor such as melanoma, head and neck, liver or kidney cancer. The specimen comprised CD4+ or CD8+ T cells sorted from blood, sampled in a trial of the OX40 agonist ivuxolimab. The DNA for the CDR3 is TGCAGCGCCCGGCGGGGGGGGGCCTTTACAGATACGCAGTATTTT. It encodes CSARRGGAFTDTQYF.